This TCR beta chain was retrieved from a study of blood T cell repertoires in COVID-19. Study-level background: Collection of acute and convalescent COVID-19 samples took place in the United States, Italy and Spain.

As processed by the authors: Amplification from reference gene primers served as the basis for estimated nucleated cell counts. Repertoires were generated with immunoSEQ multiplex PCR, while TCRdb's copy carries only in-frame clones and drops some. V, J and clone size reflect that table, while D and trimming were determined from the DNA. Here the sample spans 180,000 or so clones, 82% being singletons. Per germline, CDR1 MNHEY and CDR2 SVGAGI. Trimming cost V 9 bases and J 2 bases, with 14 bases left between them. The CDR3 loop spans 13 amino acids. Participants' reported clinical history set cohort assignment. For recovered donors of Cohort 3, there were two negative PCRs, clearance, or symptom resolution.

Specimen: PBMCs or T cells enriched from blood (not recorded which). The clonotype was recovered from a man aged 45-65 years who had recovered from COVID-19. This chain links TRBV6-5 with TRBJ2-7; D may be TRBD1 (6 bases). In DNA form, the CDR3 reads TGTGCCAGTTTCCGGGACAACCCCTACGAGCAGTACTTC. This codes for CASFRDNPYEQYF.